This T cell receptor beta chain was recovered during a study of blood T cell repertoires in COVID-19. Overall study: There were acute and convalescent COVID-19 samples, and they came from the United States, Italy and Spain. The analysed material was cDNA or gDNA that came from T cells, B-cell-depleted T cells, or PBMCs.

The table came from immunoSEQ multiplex PCR; TCRdb's copy has only in-frame clones and leaves some out. The sample includes roughly 75,000 clones, 90% seen only once; the top ten take 6.9%. The germline V gene has CDR1 LNHNV and CDR2 YYDKDF (reference sequence). V was pared by 5 bases and J by 1 base, with 9 bases of the junction left unmatched. This CDR3 is 17 amino acids long. Sequences were obtained from peripheral blood. This sequence originates from a human donor in a cohort sampled during active COVID-19. V and J are TRBV15 and TRBJ2-5, with 11 bases identical to TRBD2. For the CDR3, the DNA is TGTGCCACCAGCGGTACTAGCGGGAGCAAGCCCCAAGAGACCCAGTACTTC. Translation: CATSGTSGSKPQETQYF.